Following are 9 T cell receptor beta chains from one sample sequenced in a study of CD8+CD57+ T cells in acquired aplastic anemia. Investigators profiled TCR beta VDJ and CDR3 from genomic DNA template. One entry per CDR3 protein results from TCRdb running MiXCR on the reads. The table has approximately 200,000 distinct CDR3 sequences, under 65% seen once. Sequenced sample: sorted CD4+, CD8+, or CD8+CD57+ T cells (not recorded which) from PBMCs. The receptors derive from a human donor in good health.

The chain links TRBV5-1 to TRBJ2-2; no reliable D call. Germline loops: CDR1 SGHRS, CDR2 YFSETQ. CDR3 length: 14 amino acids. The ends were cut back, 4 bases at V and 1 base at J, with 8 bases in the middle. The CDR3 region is CASSPIQNTGELFF. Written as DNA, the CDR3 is TGCGCCAGCAGCCCCATACAGAACACCGGGGAGCTGTTTTTT.

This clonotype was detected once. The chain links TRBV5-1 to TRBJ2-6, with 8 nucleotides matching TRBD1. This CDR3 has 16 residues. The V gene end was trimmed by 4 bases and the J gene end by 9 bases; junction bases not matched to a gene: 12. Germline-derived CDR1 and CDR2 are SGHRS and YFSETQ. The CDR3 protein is CASSPPGTGAYNVLTF. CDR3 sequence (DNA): TGCGCCAGCAGCCCGCCGGGGACAGGAGCTTACAACGTCCTGACTTTC.

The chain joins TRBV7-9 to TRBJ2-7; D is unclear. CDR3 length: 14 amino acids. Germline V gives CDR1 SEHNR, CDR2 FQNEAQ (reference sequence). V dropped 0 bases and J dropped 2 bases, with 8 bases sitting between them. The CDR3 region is CASSLAGSPYEQYF. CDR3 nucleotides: TGTGCCAGCAGCTTAGCTGGCAGCCCCTACGAGCAGTACTTC.

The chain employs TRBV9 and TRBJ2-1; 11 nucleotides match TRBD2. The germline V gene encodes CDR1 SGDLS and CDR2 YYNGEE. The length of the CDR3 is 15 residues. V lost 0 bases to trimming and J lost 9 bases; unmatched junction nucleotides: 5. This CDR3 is CASSVGSGGAGEQFF. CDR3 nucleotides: TGTGCCAGCAGCGTAGGTAGCGGGGGGGCGGGTGAGCAGTTCTTC.

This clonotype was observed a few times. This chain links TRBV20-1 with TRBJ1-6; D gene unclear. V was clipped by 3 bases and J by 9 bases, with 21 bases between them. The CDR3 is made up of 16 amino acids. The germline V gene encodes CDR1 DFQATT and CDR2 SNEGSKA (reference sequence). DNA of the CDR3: TGCAGTGCTAGTGATTTACATTGGTCGTTGGGTTCACCCCTCCACTTT. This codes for CSASDLHWSLGSPLHF.

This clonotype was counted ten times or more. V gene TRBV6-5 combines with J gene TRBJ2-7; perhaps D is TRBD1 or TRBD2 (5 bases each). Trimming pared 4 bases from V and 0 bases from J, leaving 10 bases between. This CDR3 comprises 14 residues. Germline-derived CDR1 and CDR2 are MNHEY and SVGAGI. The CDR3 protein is CASSSRDRSYEQYF. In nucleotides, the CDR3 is TGTGCCAGCAGTTCAAGGGACCGCTCCTACGAGCAGTACTTC.

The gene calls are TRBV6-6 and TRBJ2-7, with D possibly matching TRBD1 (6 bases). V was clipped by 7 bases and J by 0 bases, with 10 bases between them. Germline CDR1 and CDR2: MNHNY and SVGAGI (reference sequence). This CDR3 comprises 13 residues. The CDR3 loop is CASKNRDSYEQYF. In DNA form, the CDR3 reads TGTGCCAGCAAAAACAGGGACTCCTACGAGCAGTACTTC.

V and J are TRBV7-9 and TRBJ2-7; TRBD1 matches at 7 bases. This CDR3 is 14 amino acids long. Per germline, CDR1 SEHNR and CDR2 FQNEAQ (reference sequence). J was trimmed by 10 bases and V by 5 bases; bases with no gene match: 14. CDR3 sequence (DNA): TGTGCCAGCAGCCGAAACAGGGGCGAAGAGATCCAGTACTTC. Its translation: CASSRNRGEEIQYF.

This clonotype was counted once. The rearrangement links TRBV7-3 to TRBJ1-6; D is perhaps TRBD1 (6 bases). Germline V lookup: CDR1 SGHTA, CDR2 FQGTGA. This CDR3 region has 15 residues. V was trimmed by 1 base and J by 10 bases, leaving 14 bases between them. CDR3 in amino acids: CASSLRGAPYSPLHF. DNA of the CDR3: TGTGCCAGCAGCTTAAGGGGGGCCCCTTACTCACCCCTCCACTTT.